This entry describes one T cell receptor beta chain. The data stem from a study of blood T cell repertoires in COVID-19. This CDR3 spans 12 amino acids. V lost 4 bases and J 10 bases, leaving 12 bases between the germline ends. The germline CDR1 and CDR2 sequences are KGHDR and SFDVKD. Sequencing used immunoSEQ multiplex PCR; TCRdb keeps in-frame clones, though not all of them. The data hold 450,000 to 500,000 clones, with 80% to 90% observed a single time. The V gene is TRBV24-1, the J gene TRBJ1-2; D is unresolved. What was sequenced was peripheral blood. This TCR was recovered from a human donor in a cohort sampled during active COVID-19. CDR3 sequence: CATSDSGEYYTF. In DNA form, the CDR3 reads TGTGCCACCAGTGACTCCGGGGAATACTACACCTTC.